A selection of T cell receptor beta chains follows, all from one sample in a study of T cell changes during pregnancy in multiple sclerosis. Libraries were prepared by immunoSEQ multiplex PCR; TCRdb keeps only in-frame clonotypes and omits some of them. The table includes about 71,000 clones, approximately 92% detected once. The starting material was peripheral blood, obtained in the third trimester of pregnancy. The receptors derive from a female donor with multiple sclerosis, enrolled in a pregnancy study. Both conserved end residues are part of each CDR3. A D gene is named only where the DNA matches it firmly. Expanded clones are given a class, and other clones once, few, many or no size at all.

CDR3 protein	CDR3 DNA	J gene	V gene	clone size	D gene
CASSLDLQRGGYGYTF	TGTGCCAGCAGCTTAGATCTCCAACGGGGTGGCTATGGCTACACCTTC	TRBJ1-2	TRBV11-2	-	-
CASSFWSWDRGSYEQYF	TGTGCCAGCAGTTTTTGGTCTTGGGACAGGGGCTCCTACGAGCAGTACTTC	TRBJ2-7	TRBV28	-	TRBD1
CASTDSGASGFNEQFF	TGCGCCAGCACAGACTCTGGGGCTAGCGGGTTCAATGAGCAGTTCTTC	TRBJ2-1	TRBV10-2	-	TRBD2
CASSQDWRTGELFF	TGTGCCAGCAGCCAAGATTGGCGGACCGGGGAGCTGTTTTTT	TRBJ2-2	TRBV14	-	-
CASSLGLAGAYNEQFF	TGTGCCAGCAGCTTGGGGCTAGCGGGAGCGTACAATGAGCAGTTCTTC	TRBJ2-1	TRBV5-6	-	TRBD2
CASSLTGGTGELFF	TGCGCCAGCAGCTTGACAGGGGGCACCGGGGAGCTGTTTTTT	TRBJ2-2	TRBV5-1	few	TRBD1
CASSLSGTVQETQYF	TGTGCCAGCAGCTTAAGTGGGACAGTCCAAGAGACCCAGTACTTC	TRBJ2-5	TRBV7-9	few	TRBD1
CASSDEERSSYNEQFF	TGTGCCAGCAGTGACGAAGAGCGGAGCTCCTACAATGAGCAGTTCTTC	TRBJ2-1	TRBV6-4	-	-
CASSDWRERTDTQYF	TGTGCCAGCAGTGACTGGCGGGAGCGCACAGATACGCAGTATTTT	TRBJ2-3	TRBV2	-	TRBD2
CASSVVGSVGASEQYF	TGTGCCAGCAGCGTAGTAGGTTCGGTGGGAGCGAGCGAGCAGTACTTC	TRBJ2-7	TRBV9	-	-
CASSLVGRESLLSYEQYF	TGTGCCAGCAGCTTAGTCGGGCGGGAGAGCCTCTTATCCTACGAGCAGTACTTC	TRBJ2-7	TRBV7-2	-	TRBD2
CSVVPRGNQPQHF	TGCAGCGTTGTCCCCAGGGGTAATCAGCCCCAGCATTTT	TRBJ1-5	TRBV29-1	-	-
CASRGRQVDNEQFF	TGTGCCAGTAGGGGGCGGCAGGTAGACAATGAGCAGTTCTTC	TRBJ2-1	TRBV19	-	-
CASSFGGPQETQYF	TGTGCCAGCAGCTTCGGCGGGCCCCAAGAGACCCAGTACTTC	TRBJ2-5	TRBV7-9	-	-
CASSAQLGHNEQFF	TGTGCCAGCAGCGCCCAGTTGGGCCACAATGAGCAGTTCTTC	TRBJ2-1	TRBV7-6	-	-
CASSPGLAAYEQYF	TGTGCCAGCAGCCCGGGACTAGCGGCCTACGAGCAGTACTTC	TRBJ2-7	TRBV6-1	-	TRBD2
CAWSGSGYGYTF	TGTGCCTGGAGCGGGTCGGGCTATGGCTACACCTTC	TRBJ1-2	TRBV30	few	-
CASSLQGRLQFEQFF	TGCGCCAGCAGCTTACAGGGACGGCTACAATTCGAGCAGTTCTTC	TRBJ2-1	TRBV5-1	-	-
CASSQDLWGDSNTEAFF	TGCGCCAGCAGCCAAGACCTATGGGGGGACAGCAACACTGAAGCTTTCTTT	TRBJ1-1	TRBV4-1	medium-sized	TRBD1
CASSLRRGGTEAFF	TGTGCCAGCAGTTTACGGAGGGGTGGTACTGAAGCTTTCTTT	TRBJ1-1	TRBV27	-	-
CASSSGGGETQYF	TGTGCCAGCAGCTCGGGGGGCGGGGAGACCCAGTACTTC	TRBJ2-5	TRBV11-3	-	-
CASSLSSYSNQPQHF	TGTGCCAGCAGTTTATCGTCCTATAGCAATCAGCCCCAGCATTTT	TRBJ1-5	TRBV27	once	-
CASSVAMNTEAFF	TGTGCCAGCAGCGTAGCCATGAACACTGAAGCTTTCTTT	TRBJ1-1	TRBV9	-	-
CASKRTGDSMGNEQFF	TGTGCCAGCAAACGGACAGGGGACTCGATGGGCAATGAGCAGTTCTTC	TRBJ2-1	TRBV27	once	TRBD1
CASSYSGTAVGNIQYF	TGTGCCAGCAGTTACTCGGGGACAGCGGTCGGGAACATTCAGTACTTC	TRBJ2-4	TRBV6-5	-	TRBD1
CASSLPDRPATNEKLFF	TGTGCCAGCAGCTTGCCGGACAGGCCTGCAACTAATGAAAAACTGTTTTTT	TRBJ1-4	TRBV7-9	once	TRBD1
CAISHSGNQPQHF	TGTGCCATCAGTCATAGTGGCAATCAGCCCCAGCATTTT	TRBJ1-5	TRBV10-3	-	-
CASSSGQGHSNQPQHF	TGTGCCAGCTCATCTGGACAGGGCCATAGCAATCAGCCCCAGCATTTT	TRBJ1-5	TRBV18	-	TRBD1
CASSPGTGVNYEQYF	TGTGCCAGCAGCCCCGGGACAGGGGTAAACTACGAGCAGTACTTC	TRBJ2-7	TRBV9	-	TRBD1
CASSLGQYNEKLFF	TGTGCCAGCAGCCTCGGACAGTATAATGAAAAACTGTTTTTT	TRBJ1-4	TRBV5-8	-	-
CSVEDHGLAGGGDTQYF	TGCAGCGTTGAAGATCATGGCCTAGCGGGAGGGGGGGATACGCAGTATTTT	TRBJ2-3	TRBV29-1	-	TRBD2
CASSIAVTSGYTDTQYF	TGTGCCAGTAGTATAGCTGTCACTAGCGGTTACACAGATACGCAGTATTTT	TRBJ2-3	TRBV19	-	TRBD2
CATSRRATDTQYF	TGTGCTACATCGCGGCGGGCCACAGATACGCAGTATTTT	TRBJ2-3	TRBV18	-	-
CASSYGFNYGYTF	TGTGCCAGCAGTTACGGCTTTAACTATGGCTACACCTTC	TRBJ1-2	TRBV6-5	-	-
CASSGGTSDYNEQFF	TGCGCCAGCAGCGGCGGGACTAGCGATTACAATGAGCAGTTCTTC	TRBJ2-1	TRBV5-1	-	TRBD2
CATRMEGGYGYTF	TGTGCCACCCGAATGGAAGGGGGCTATGGCTACACCTTC	TRBJ1-2	TRBV6-5	-	-
CASSQGGQGALEKLFF	TGTGCCAGCAGCCAAGGGGGTCAGGGGGCCCTAGAAAAACTGTTTTTT	TRBJ1-4	TRBV4-2	-	TRBD1
CAWSSKREGGYF	TGTGCCTGGAGTTCGAAGCGGGAGGGTGGGTATTTT	TRBJ2-3	TRBV30	-	TRBD2
CASSLALSQGGQPQHF	TGTGCCAGCAGCTTAGCGCTAAGTCAGGGCGGTCAGCCCCAGCATTTT	TRBJ1-5	TRBV7-8	-	-
CASSFFSSYNEQFF	TGTGCCAGCAGCTTCTTCAGCTCCTACAATGAGCAGTTCTTC	TRBJ2-1	TRBV7-9	-	-
CASSNQGASSYNEQFF	TGTGCCAGCAGTAATCAGGGGGCGAGCTCCTACAATGAGCAGTTCTTC	TRBJ2-1	TRBV28	-	TRBD1
CASSPRLDAGELFF	TGTGCCAGCTCACCACGACTAGATGCCGGGGAGCTGTTTTTT	TRBJ2-2	TRBV18	-	-
CASNGAGQASSNYGYTF	TGTGCCAGCAACGGTGCCGGACAGGCCTCTTCTAACTATGGCTACACCTTC	TRBJ1-2	TRBV28	-	TRBD1
CASSVGTLDTQYF	TGTGCCAGCAGCGTCGGGACTTTAGATACGCAGTATTTT	TRBJ2-3	TRBV7-2	-	-